This T cell receptor (beta chain) was recovered during a study of T cells in localized non-small cell lung cancer. For this clone: Its specificity is unknown.

Points from the study as a whole: When the top 100 tumor clones were examined, a median around 61 of them also appeared in the adjacent lung, which was paired and uninvolved. Owing to sequencing of a solitary tumor region, heterogeneity cannot be discounted.

The table came from immunoSEQ multiplex PCR; TCRdb's copy has only in-frame clones and leaves some out. Altogether fewer than 90,000 clones are present, 84% being singletons, with the ten largest covering roughly 3%. With V trimmed by 2 bases and J by 0 bases, 7 bases remained unmatched. Germline CDR1 reads ENHRY; CDR2 reads SYGVKD. The CDR3 loop spans 16 amino acids. J is TRBJ2-7 and V is TRBV10-3, with 7 positions matching TRBD2. The sequence derives from a man aged 40-75 years with stage I lung adenocarcinoma. The source material was peripheral blood, sampled before any cancer treatment. CDR3 nucleotides: TGTGCCATCAGTGAGGGTGAAGCGGGAAGCTCCTACGAGCAGTACTTC. Translating gives CAISEGEAGSSYEQYF.